The source of this TCR beta chain is a study of shared clonotypes between healthy human individuals. Study observations and caveats: Though the depth was large, rarefaction showed that sorted-subset sequencing was incomplete.

The naive CD8 subset, CD45RO-negative cells positively selected for CCR7, excluded terminally differentiated effector memory CD45RA+ cells. For each subset, genomic DNA was distributed in equal portions over several immunoSEQ plates. TCRdb's copy holds only in-frame clones and misses some; the assay was immunoSEQ multiplex PCR. This table holds about 590,000 clones, around 95% found once. Notes on this clone: Its antigen remains unidentified.

In germline, CDR1 is MNHEY, CDR2 SMNVEV (reference sequence). V shed 5 bases and J shed 5 bases, with 10 bases lying between them. This CDR3 spans 13 amino acids. This receptor was identified in a woman in her 30s in good health. Sequenced input: naive CD8+ T cells sorted from blood. This chain connects TRBV27 to TRBJ2-1, with D tentatively TRBD1 or TRBD2 (5 bases each). The CDR3 reads CASSQGPNNEQFF. CDR3 bases: TGTGCCAGCAGTCAGGGACCTAACAATGAGCAGTTCTTC.